The next 27 T cell receptor beta chains were all read from a single sample in a study of CD8 T cells in ankylosing spondylitis. MiXCR, run by TCRdb on the 5' RACE reads, gives a single entry per CDR3 protein. The sample records some 200,000 distinct CDR3 sequences, over 10% being singletons. The sample comprised blood, either unsorted or a sorted T cell fraction (not recorded which). These receptors were collected from a male donor with ankylosing spondylitis or in good health (not recorded which).

This clonotype has just a few counts. The rearrangement uses TRBV12-3 or TRBV12-4 and TRBJ2-1; no reliable D call. V lost 3 bases to trimming and J lost 5 bases, with 8 bases between them. This CDR3 region has 13 residues. Here the CDR3 reads CASSFYFDNEQFF. Written as DNA, the CDR3 is TGTGCCAGCAGTTTCTATTTTGACAATGAGCAGTTCTTC.

This clonotype was recorded a few times. V and J are TRBV12-3 or TRBV12-4 and TRBJ2-7; 8 bases fit TRBD2. The CDR3 has 15 residues. V lost 6 bases, J lost 2 bases, and 9 bases stayed unmatched. CDR3 coding DNA: TGTGCCAGCAGCCCGGGAGGGGGATTGACCTACGAGCAGTACTTC. This encodes CASSPGGGLTYEQYF.

The genes are TRBV7-6 and TRBJ2-7, with D tentatively TRBD1 or TRBD2 (5 bases each). The CDR3 length is 10 residues. Germline V gene data show CDR1 as SGHVS and CDR2 as FNYEAQ. Trimming stripped 9 bases from V and 3 bases from J, with 6 bases between. CDR3 residues: CARGDYEQYF. The CDR3 DNA is TGTGCCAGGGGGGACTACGAGCAGTACTTC.

This clonotype was counted at least ten times. The chain links TRBV12-3 or TRBV12-4 to TRBJ1-2; D remains unclear. Trimming shortened V by 4 bases and J by 6 bases, and 12 bases separated the two germline ends. This CDR3 has 13 residues. The CDR3, as DNA: TGTGCCAGCAGTTATGGTGGCCGCGATGGCTACACCTTC. This codes for CASSYGGRDGYTF.

The V call is TRBV7-8, the J call TRBJ2-1; maybe TRBD2 (5 bases). The length of the CDR3 is 15 residues. Between the trimmed V and J ends, which lost 2 bases and 8 bases, there was a span of 16 bases. Germline values: CDR1 SGHVS, CDR2 FQNEAQ. Here the CDR3 DNA reads TGTGCCAGCAGCTTATCCGGGAACTATGTATATGAGCAGTTCTTC. This gives the protein CASSLSGNYVYEQFF.

Remarks on this clonotype: The junction differs from germline at one of its ends, possibly a read error. This chain joins TRBV3-1 and TRBJ2-1; 8 nucleotides line up with TRBD2. The CDR3 runs to 17 residues. CDR1 and CDR2 (germline): LGHDT, YNNKEL (reference sequence). CDR3 sequence (DNA): TGTGCCAGCACCCAAGATGGGGCTAGCGGGCTTTACAATGAGCAGTTCTTC. Protein product: CASTQDGASGLYNEQFF.

The CDR3 DNA reads TGTGCCAGCAGCCAAGCGTATTTTACGACTAGCACAGATACGCAGTATTTT. The encoded protein is CASSQAYFTTSTDTQYF. The rearrangement links TRBV4-2 to TRBJ2-3; D not certain. The CDR3 is made up of 17 amino acids. Trimming took off 1 base at V and 0 bases at J, with 14 bases between the two ends. Germline V gene sequence: CDR1 LGHNA, CDR2 YNFKEQ.

This clonotype was picked up a small number of times. The V gene is TRBV11-2, the J gene TRBJ2-1, with 14 nucleotides matching TRBD2. CDR1 and CDR2 (germline): SGHAT, FQNNGV. Trimming took 5 bases from V and 10 from J; bases not matched to a gene: 13. The CDR3 runs to 17 residues. The DNA of the CDR3 is TGTGCCAGCAGCCTCGTATACCCGGGACTAGCGGGAGACGAGCAGTTCTTC. This encodes CASSLVYPGLAGDEQFF. Full variable domain (rest looked up from reference TRBV11-2 and TRBJ2-1): EAGVAQSPRYKIIEKRQSVAFWCNPISGHATLYWYQQILGQGPKLLIQFQNNGVVDDSQLPKDRFSAERLKGVDSTLKIQPAKLEDSAVYLCASSLVYPGLAGDEQFFGPGTRLTVL.

This clonotype was counted between two and nine times. The chain couples TRBV3-1 to TRBJ2-4; D perhaps matches TRBD2 (6 bases). The CDR3 is made up of 17 amino acids. Germline values: CDR1 LGHDT, CDR2 YNNKEL (reference sequence). With 1 base removed from V and 4 bases from J, the gap between germline ends came to 17 bases. The CDR3, as DNA: TGTGCCAGCAGCCAAGGGGACCCGCGGGACGGGAAAAACATTCAGTACTTC. This sequence encodes CASSQGDPRDGKNIQYF.

The V gene is TRBV30, the J gene TRBJ2-1, with TRBD2 identical over 12 bases. J lost 5 bases, V lost 3 bases, and 14 bases had no gene match. CDR3 length: 18 residues. The germline CDR1 and CDR2 sequences are GTSNPN and SVGIG (reference sequence). As DNA, the CDR3 is TGTGCCTGGAGGACGAGGACTAGCGGGGCGCCGGCCCACAATGAGCAGTTCTTC. This translates into CAWRTRTSGAPAHNEQFF.

In its sample, this clonotype was seen a few times. The chain couples TRBV25-1 to TRBJ2-1; D gene unclear. V was trimmed by 4 bases and J by 6 bases, leaving 13 bases between them. This CDR3 is built from 14 residues. CDR1 is MGHDK, CDR2 SYGVNS, per germline. The CDR3 DNA follows: TGTGCCAGCAGTGCCCACAGCCGTCTCAATGAGCAGTTCTTC. Its protein product is CASSAHSRLNEQFF. Supplemented by reference TRBV25-1 and TRBJ2-1, the full variable domain reads EADIYQTPRYLVIGTGKKITLECSQTMGHDKMYWYQQDPGMELHLIHYSYGVNSTEKGDLSSESTVSRIRTEHFPLTLESARPSHTSQYLCASSAHSRLNEQFFGPGTRLTVL.

There are a few counts of this clonotype. This rearrangement joins TRBV4-1 to TRBJ2-3; the D is unclear. V lost 0 bases and J lost 0, with 7 bases in between. Germline CDR1 is MGHRA and CDR2 is YSYEKL. This CDR3 region has 15 residues. The CDR3 bases are TGCGCCAGCAGCCAAGAGGCACGGAGCACAGATACGCAGTATTTT. Residues: CASSQEARSTDTQYF.

This clonotype was seen many times. This chain joins TRBV10-3 and TRBJ2-1; TRBD2 matches 10 bases. Germline CDR1 reads ENHRY; CDR2 reads SYGVKD. The V gene end was trimmed by 2 bases and the J gene end by 2 bases; junction bases not matched to a gene: 6. The CDR3 is made up of 17 amino acids. The CDR3 DNA follows: TGTGCCATCAGTGAGCCCATAGCGGGGGGCACCTACAATGAGCAGTTCTTC. It encodes CAISEPIAGGTYNEQFF.

This clonotype rates as medium-sized. The chain's CDR3 is CASSFWDANTEAFF. The CDR3 DNA is TGTGCCAGCAGCTTTTGGGACGCAAACACTGAAGCTTTCTTT. This sequence joins TRBV11-2 and TRBJ1-1, with D possibly being TRBD1 (5 bases). V was shortened by 3 bases and J by 2 bases, with 10 bases between the two germline ends. The CDR3 has 14 amino acids. Germline lookup yields CDR1 SGHAT and CDR2 FQNNGV.

The gene calls are TRBV13 and TRBJ2-4; perhaps D is TRBD1 or TRBD2 (5 bases each). Deletions cut 5 bases from V and 7 bases from J, with 18 bases between. CDR1 is PRHDT, CDR2 FYEKMQ, per germline (reference sequence). The CDR3 contains 15 residues. CDR3 DNA: TGTGCCAGCAGCGCCCGGGACCTGGCAGGGAACATTCAGTACTTC. It encodes CASSARDLAGNIQYF.

This clonotype was recorded once. V gene TRBV5-3 combines with J gene TRBJ2-3; D perhaps matches TRBD2 (6 bases). TRBV5-3 carries the ORF label, with uncertain function. V shed 9 bases and J shed 6 bases, with 26 bases lying between them. The CDR3 is made up of 16 amino acids. The CDR3 DNA reads as TGTGCCATGGGCCCTGACCAAGCGGGCCCGGGGGATACGCAGTATTTT. Protein product: CAMGPDQAGPGDTQYF.

This clonotype was seen only a few times. CDR3: CASSFWGGELFF. CDR3 in DNA: TGTGCCAGCAGTTTTTGGGGCGGGGAGCTGTTTTTT. The genes are TRBV28 and TRBJ2-2; no reliable D call. The CDR3 is made up of 12 amino acids. The V end was cut by 3 bases, the J end by 7 bases, with 6 bases between. The germline CDR1 and CDR2 sequences are MDHEN and SYDVKM.

This clonotype was observed many times. This chain uses TRBV29-1 with TRBJ2-3, with TRBD2 matching 11 bases. V lost 5 bases and J lost 2; bases outside the gene matches: 3. There are 14 residues in the CDR3. The V gene's germline CDR1 is SQVTM and CDR2 ANQGSEA. The CDR3 is CSVLGLADTDTQYF. CDR3 sequence (DNA): TGCAGCGTTTTGGGACTAGCGGACACAGATACGCAGTATTTT.

Ten or more counts support this clonotype. The chain uses TRBV12-3 or TRBV12-4 and TRBJ2-3; 7 bases line up with TRBD1. Trimming took 5 bases from V and 2 from J; bases not matched to a gene: 13. The CDR3 loop spans 17 amino acids. CDR3 sequence reads: CASSPHPGQSPTDTQYF. CDR3 coding DNA: TGTGCCAGCAGTCCCCACCCGGGACAGAGCCCCACAGATACGCAGTATTTT.

This clonotype was recorded only once. The chain recombines TRBV3-1 with TRBJ2-3; TRBD2 is a possible D gene (7 bases). This CDR3 spans 16 amino acids. The germline V gene encodes CDR1 LGHDT and CDR2 YNNKEL (reference sequence). V lost 1 base, J lost 1 base, and 12 bases lay in between. The CDR3 DNA follows: TGTGCCAGCAGCCAAGTCCTCGGGGGGCGCACAGATACGCAGTATTTT. Residues: CASSQVLGGRTDTQYF.

This clonotype was counted a few times. V gene TRBV7-8 combines with J gene TRBJ2-1, with D unclear. V lost 5 bases and J lost 4, with 15 bases in between. CDR1 is SGHVS and CDR2 is FQNEAQ in the germline V gene. The CDR3 contains 15 residues. CDR3 region: CASSLRAVYYNEQFF. In nucleotides, the CDR3 is TGTGCCAGCAGCCTTCGGGCGGTGTATTACAATGAGCAGTTCTTC.

J is TRBJ2-2 and V is TRBV27; 11 bases agree with TRBD2. V lost 4 bases to trimming and J lost 7 bases; unmatched junction nucleotides: 14. Looked up from germline, CDR1 is MNHEY and CDR2 is SMNVEV (reference sequence). This CDR3 contains 18 residues. CDR3 coding DNA: TGTGCCAGCAGTTCCTCCACCCCCACTAGCGGGAGTAGCGGGGAGCTGTTTTTT. Amino acid sequence: CASSSSTPTSGSSGELFF.

This chain joins TRBV6-5 and TRBJ2-1; 7 positions match TRBD2. There are 14 residues in the CDR3. Germline CDR1 MNHEY, CDR2 SVGAGI. The V gene end was trimmed by 2 bases and the J gene end by 2 bases; junction bases not matched to a gene: 0. In DNA, the CDR3 is TGTGCCAGCAGTTACGCGGGGGCCTACAATGAGCAGTTCTTC. Its translation is CASSYAGAYNEQFF.

The V and J genes are TRBV6-6 and TRBJ1-1; 7 bases are shared with TRBD1. The germline CDR1 and CDR2 sequences are MNHNY and SVGAGI (reference sequence). V was pared by 2 bases and J by 7 bases, with 4 bases of the junction left unmatched. This CDR3 contains 13 residues. The CDR3 DNA reads TGTGCCAGCAGTTACCTCGACAGGGATGAAGCTTTCTTT. It codes for CASSYLDRDEAFF.

This clonotype appeared a few times. The CDR3 DNA reads TGTGCCAGCAGTTTAGTGGTTCGGGAGACCCAGTACTTC. Its protein is CASSLVVRETQYF. The rearrangement joins TRBV12-3 or TRBV12-4 to TRBJ2-5; D remains unclear. Trimming left V 1 base short and J 5 bases short, with 8 bases between. The CDR3 runs to 13 residues.

The V and J genes are TRBV7-9 and TRBJ2-1; no clear D. The CDR3 runs 11 residues. Per germline, CDR1 SEHNR and CDR2 FQNEAQ (reference sequence). Trimming cost V 4 bases and J 4 bases, with 2 bases left between them. CDR3: CASSWYNEQFF. CDR3 nucleotide sequence: TGTGCCAGCAGCTGGTACAATGAGCAGTTCTTC.

This chain connects TRBV10-2 to TRBJ2-1, with TRBD1 matching over 9 bases. Germline V gives CDR1 WSHSY, CDR2 SAAADI. The junction had 16 bases not matched to a gene; V was cut back by 3 bases and J by 7 bases. This CDR3 spans 18 amino acids. CDR3 region: CASSDHATGQGSANEQFF. Here the CDR3 DNA reads TGCGCCAGCAGTGACCATGCTACGGGACAGGGTTCGGCGAATGAGCAGTTCTTC.